This is a list of T cell receptor beta chains from one sample in a study of blood T cell repertoires in COVID-19. TCRdb's copy holds only in-frame clones and misses some; the assay was immunoSEQ multiplex PCR. The repertoire holds around 300,000 clones, with about 90% as singletons. What was sequenced was peripheral blood. The receptor set was obtained from a woman in her 30s who had recovered from COVID-19. CDR3s include the opening cysteine and the closing phenylalanine or tryptophan. D genes are given only for firm matches.

-	TRBV29-1	TRBJ2-1	CSVAPLRFAEQFF
TRBD2	TRBV6-2/TRBV6-3	TRBJ2-4	CASSSPAGDSIIQYF
-	TRBV5-6	TRBJ1-1	CASSLATAEAFF
-	TRBV18	TRBJ2-3	CASSPPSGSTDTQYF
-	TRBV3-1/TRBV3-2	TRBJ2-6	CASSPPSGANVLTF
TRBD1	TRBV5-6	TRBJ1-5	CASSGDRGQPQHF
-	TRBV3-1/TRBV3-2	TRBJ1-5	CASSQGRGEVQPQHF
TRBD2	TRBV7-2	TRBJ2-1	CASSLEGLPLSYNEQFF
-	TRBV30	TRBJ2-7	CAWTLGQRGYEQYF
-	TRBV12-3/TRBV12-4	TRBJ2-7	CATSRTDSYEQYF
-	TRBV28	TRBJ1-2	CASTTYRANYGYTF
TRBD1	TRBV29-1	TRBJ2-5	CSATGGEETQYF
-	TRBV28	TRBJ2-7	CASSGTGPEQYF
-	TRBV6-4	TRBJ2-2	CASSDRGTGELFF
TRBD1	TRBV19	TRBJ1-2	CATSSSDRGPYGYTF
-	TRBV5-1	TRBJ1-6	CASSFSGDESPLHF
TRBD2	TRBV27	TRBJ2-7	CASSERGTHEQYF
TRBD1	TRBV28	TRBJ1-2	CASHTGGVNYGYTF
TRBD1	TRBV11-3	TRBJ2-1	CASSLDRGQNEQFF
-	TRBV12-3/TRBV12-4	TRBJ1-2	CASRPYYGYTF
-	TRBV3-1/TRBV3-2	TRBJ2-5	CASSLRGIQETQYF